The source of this T cell receptor (beta chain) is a study of kidney transplant recipient with SARS-CoV-2 infection. Via MiXCR, TCRdb re-called the reads, giving one row per CDR3 protein. There are under 300,000 distinct CDR3 sequences in the sample; 29% occur only once, and around 6.8% lies in the top ten. This clonotype was seen at least ten times. Losses at the gene ends were 4 bases for V and 5 bases for J; bases not matched to a gene: 4. Germline loops: CDR1 SQVTM, CDR2 ANQGSEA. The CDR3 extends over 13 amino acids. The sample consisted of a blood sample, taken at baseline and on day 111 from a kidney transplant recipient. This TCR was recovered from a male patient in his thirties who had COVID-19 and was a kidney transplant recipient. Some T cells may arise from the graft donor. The gene calls are TRBV29-1 and TRBJ2-1, with 8 bases aligning to TRBD1. The CDR3 DNA reads as TGCAGCGTTGGACAGGGGCCCGACAATGAGCAGTTCTTC. Its protein is CSVGQGPDNEQFF.